This entry concerns a single T cell receptor beta chain. The antigen is not known. The data stem from a study of CD8 T cells in Susac syndrome. Overall study results and limits: It was acknowledged in the study that its TCR sequencing and HLA analysis involved a relatively small number of individuals.

With random hexamers, reverse transcription was performed on about 0.5 to 1 ug of RNA. The amplification used immunoSEQ multiplex PCR on TCR beta CDR3; it spanned 54 Vbeta and 13 Jbeta. Each CDR3 protein gets one entry after TCRdb re-called the immunoSEQ multiplex PCR reads with MiXCR. The table lists about 90,000 distinct CDR3 sequences, 80% to 95% of them singletons. CDR3 size: 12 residues. Trimming pared 0 bases from V and 10 bases from J, leaving 9 bases between. Looked up from germline, CDR1 is MRHNA and CDR2 is SNTAGT. In blood CD8+ and CD4+ T cells, TCR beta underwent sequencing. It was negative isolation that provided the CD8+ and CD4+ T cells, whereas TEMRA cells were enriched by FACS.

V and J are TRBV6-4 and TRBJ1-1; D is possibly TRBD1 (5 bases). This clonotype was sampled from a human donor in good health. The sequencing input was CD8+ T cells from PBMCs. The CDR3 reads CASSDSGGGAFF. CDR3 DNA sequence: TGTGCCAGCAGTGACTCGGGGGGGGGAGCTTTCTTT.